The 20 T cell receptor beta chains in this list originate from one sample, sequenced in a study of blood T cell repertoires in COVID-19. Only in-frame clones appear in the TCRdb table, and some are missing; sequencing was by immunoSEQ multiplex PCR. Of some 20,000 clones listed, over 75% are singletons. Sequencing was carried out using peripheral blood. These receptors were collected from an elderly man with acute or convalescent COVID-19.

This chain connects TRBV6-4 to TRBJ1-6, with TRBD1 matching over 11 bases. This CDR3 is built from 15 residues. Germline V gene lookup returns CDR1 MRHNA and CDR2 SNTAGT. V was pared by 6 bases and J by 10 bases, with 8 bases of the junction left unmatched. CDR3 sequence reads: CASSPRGDRGSPLHF. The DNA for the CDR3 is TGTGCCAGCAGCCCCAGGGGGGACAGGGGGTCACCCCTCCACTTT.

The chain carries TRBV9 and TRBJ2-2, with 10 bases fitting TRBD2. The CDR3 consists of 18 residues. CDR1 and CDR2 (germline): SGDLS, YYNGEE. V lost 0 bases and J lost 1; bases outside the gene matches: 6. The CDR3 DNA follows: TGTGCCAGCAGCGTAGGGGCTAGCGGGGGCTTGAACACCGGGGAGCTGTTTTTT. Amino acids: CASSVGASGGLNTGELFF. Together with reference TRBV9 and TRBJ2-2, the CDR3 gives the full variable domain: DSGVTQTPKHLITATGQRVTLRCSPRSGDLSVYWYQQSLDQGLQFLIQYYNGEERAKGNILERFSAQQFPDLHSELNLSSLELGDSALYFCASSVGASGGLNTGELFFGEGSRLTVL.

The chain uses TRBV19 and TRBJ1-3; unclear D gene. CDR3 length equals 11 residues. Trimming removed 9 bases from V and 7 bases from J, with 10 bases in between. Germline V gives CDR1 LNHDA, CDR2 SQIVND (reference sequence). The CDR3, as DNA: TGTGCCAGCGGTACCTTGAACACCATATATTTT. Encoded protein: CASGTLNTIYF.

This CDR3 reads CASSLVGQGYGYTF. The CDR3 coding sequence is TGTGCCAGCAGCTTAGTGGGACAGGGGTATGGCTACACCTTC. The chain joins TRBV7-2 to TRBJ1-2, with 10 bases lining up with TRBD1. CDR1 is SGHTA and CDR2 is FQGNSA in the germline V gene. The J segment lost 5 bases and the V segment lost 1 base, leaving 1 base of the junction unmatched. This CDR3 contains 14 residues.

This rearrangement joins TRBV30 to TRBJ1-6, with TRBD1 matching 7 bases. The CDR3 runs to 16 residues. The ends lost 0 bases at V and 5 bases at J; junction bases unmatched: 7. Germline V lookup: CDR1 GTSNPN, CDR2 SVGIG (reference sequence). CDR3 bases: TGTGCCTGGAGTGTACCTCGGGACAGCAATAATTCACCCCTCCACTTT. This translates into CAWSVPRDSNNSPLHF.

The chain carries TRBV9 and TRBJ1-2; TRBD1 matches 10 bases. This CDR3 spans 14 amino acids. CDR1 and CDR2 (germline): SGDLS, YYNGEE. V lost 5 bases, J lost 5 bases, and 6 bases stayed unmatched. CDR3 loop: CASRGDRGGYGYTF. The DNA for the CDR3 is TGTGCCAGCAGGGGGGACAGGGGCGGGTATGGCTACACCTTC. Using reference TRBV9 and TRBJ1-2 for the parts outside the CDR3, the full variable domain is DSGVTQTPKHLITATGQRVTLRCSPRSGDLSVYWYQQSLDQGLQFLIQYYNGEERAKGNILERFSAQQFPDLHSELNLSSLELGDSALYFCASRGDRGGYGYTFGSGTRLTVV.

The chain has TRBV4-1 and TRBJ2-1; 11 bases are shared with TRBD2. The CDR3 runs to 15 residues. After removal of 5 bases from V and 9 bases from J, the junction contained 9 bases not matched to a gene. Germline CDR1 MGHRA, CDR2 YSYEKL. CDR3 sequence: CASSSLAGGFGEQFF. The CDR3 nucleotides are TGCGCCAGCAGCTCGCTAGCGGGGGGTTTCGGTGAGCAGTTCTTC.

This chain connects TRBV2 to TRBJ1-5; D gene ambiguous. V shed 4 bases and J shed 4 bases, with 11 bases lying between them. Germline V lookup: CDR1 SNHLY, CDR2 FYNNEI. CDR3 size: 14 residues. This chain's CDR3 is CASSGVNQNQPQHF. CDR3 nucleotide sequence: TGTGCCAGCAGTGGAGTCAACCAAAATCAGCCCCAGCATTTT.

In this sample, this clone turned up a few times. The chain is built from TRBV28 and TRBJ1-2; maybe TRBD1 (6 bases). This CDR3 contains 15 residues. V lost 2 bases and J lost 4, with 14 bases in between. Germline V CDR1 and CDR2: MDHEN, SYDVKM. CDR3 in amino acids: CASSLVSGQPYGYTF. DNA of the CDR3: TGTGCCAGCAGTTTAGTTTCGGGACAACCCTATGGCTACACCTTC.

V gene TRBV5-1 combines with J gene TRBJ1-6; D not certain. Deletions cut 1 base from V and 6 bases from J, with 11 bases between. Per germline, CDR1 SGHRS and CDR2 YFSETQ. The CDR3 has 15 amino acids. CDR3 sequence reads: CASSLNWESNSPLHF. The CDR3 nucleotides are TGCGCCAGCAGCTTGAATTGGGAGAGTAATTCACCCCTCCACTTT.

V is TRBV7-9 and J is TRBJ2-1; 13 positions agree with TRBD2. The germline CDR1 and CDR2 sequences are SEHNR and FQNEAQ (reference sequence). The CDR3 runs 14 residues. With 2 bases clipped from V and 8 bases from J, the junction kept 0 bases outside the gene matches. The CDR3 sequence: CASSLTSGGDEQFF. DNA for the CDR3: TGTGCCAGCAGCTTAACTAGCGGGGGGGATGAGCAGTTCTTC.

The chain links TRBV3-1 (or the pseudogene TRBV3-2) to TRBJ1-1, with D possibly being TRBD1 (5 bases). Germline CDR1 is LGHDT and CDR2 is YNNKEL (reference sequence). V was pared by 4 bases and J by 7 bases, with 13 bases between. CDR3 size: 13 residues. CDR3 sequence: CASSRRQTYEAFF. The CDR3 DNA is TGTGCCAGCAGCCGCCGACAGACCTATGAAGCTTTCTTT.

The CDR3 spells CASSPLDTYEAFF. CDR3 nucleotide sequence: TGCGCCAGCAGCCCCTTAGACACCTATGAAGCTTTCTTT. V is TRBV5-1 and J is TRBJ1-1; D unresolved. This CDR3 has 13 amino acids. Trimming shortened V by 4 bases and J by 7 bases, and 14 bases separated the two germline ends. Germline loops: CDR1 SGHRS, CDR2 YFSETQ.

The CDR3 region has the DNA TGTGCCAGCCACACAGGGAGGGAGGGTGGCTACACCTTC. This sequence encodes CASHTGREGGYTF. This chain connects TRBV28 to TRBJ1-2; tentatively, D is TRBD1 (6 bases). In germline, CDR1 is MDHEN, CDR2 SYDVKM. The V and J ends lost 8 bases and 7 bases respectively, with 17 bases between them. The CDR3 has 13 residues.

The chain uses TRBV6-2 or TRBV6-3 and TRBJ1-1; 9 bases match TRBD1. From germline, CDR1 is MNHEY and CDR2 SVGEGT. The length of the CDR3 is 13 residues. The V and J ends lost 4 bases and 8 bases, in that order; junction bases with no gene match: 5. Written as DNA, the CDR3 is TGTGCCAGCAGTTTGGTCGGGACAGGGGAAGCTTTCTTT. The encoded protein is CASSLVGTGEAFF.

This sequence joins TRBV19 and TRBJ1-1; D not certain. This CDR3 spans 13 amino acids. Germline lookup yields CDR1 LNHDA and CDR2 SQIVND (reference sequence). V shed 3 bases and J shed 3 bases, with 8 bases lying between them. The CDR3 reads CASSIWSDTEAFF. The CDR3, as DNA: TGTGCCAGTAGTATCTGGAGTGACACTGAAGCTTTCTTT.

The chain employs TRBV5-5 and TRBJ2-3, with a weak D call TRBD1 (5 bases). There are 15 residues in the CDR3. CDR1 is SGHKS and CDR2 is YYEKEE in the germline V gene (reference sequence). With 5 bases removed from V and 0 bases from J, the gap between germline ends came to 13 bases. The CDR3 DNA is TGTGCCAGCAGTTCCAGGGCTTCTAGCACAGATACGCAGTATTTT. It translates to CASSSRASSTDTQYF. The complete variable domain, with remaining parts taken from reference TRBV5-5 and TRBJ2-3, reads DAGVTQSPTHLIKTRGQQVTLRCSPISGHKSVSWYQQVLGQGPQFIFQYYEKEERGRGNFPDRFSARQFPNYSSELNVNALLLGDSALYLCASSSRASSTDTQYFGPGTRLTVL.

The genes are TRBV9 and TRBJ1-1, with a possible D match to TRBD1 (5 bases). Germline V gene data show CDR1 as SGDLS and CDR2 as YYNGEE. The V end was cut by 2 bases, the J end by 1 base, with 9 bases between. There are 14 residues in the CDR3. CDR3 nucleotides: TGTGCCAGCAGCGTCGGACAAAAGAACACTGAAGCTTTCTTT. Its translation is CASSVGQKNTEAFF.

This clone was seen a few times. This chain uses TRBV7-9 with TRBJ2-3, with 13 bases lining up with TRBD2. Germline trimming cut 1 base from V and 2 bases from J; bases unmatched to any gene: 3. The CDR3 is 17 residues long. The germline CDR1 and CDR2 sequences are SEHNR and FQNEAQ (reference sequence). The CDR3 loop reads CASSLGLAGGYTDTQYF. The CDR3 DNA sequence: TGTGCCAGCAGCTTAGGACTAGCGGGGGGCTACACAGATACGCAGTATTTT.

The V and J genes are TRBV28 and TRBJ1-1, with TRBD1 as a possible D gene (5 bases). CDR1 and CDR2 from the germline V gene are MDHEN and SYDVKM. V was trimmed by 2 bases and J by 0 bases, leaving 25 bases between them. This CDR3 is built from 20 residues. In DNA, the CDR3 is TGTGCCAGCAGTTTAAGAGTTACAGGCCGAAGCTACCACATGAACACTGAAGCTTTCTTT. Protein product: CASSLRVTGRSYHMNTEAFF. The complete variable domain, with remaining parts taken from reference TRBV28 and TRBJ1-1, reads DVKVTQSSRYLVKRTGEKVFLECVQDMDHENMFWYRQDPGLGLRLIYFSYDVKMKEKGDIPEGYSVSREKKERFSLILESASTNQTSMYLCASSLRVTGRSYHMNTEAFFGQGTRLTVV.